A selection of T cell receptor beta chains follows, all from one sample in a study of blood T cell repertoires in COVID-19. Here immunoSEQ multiplex PCR was the method, and the copy in TCRdb shows in-frame clones only, minus some. The data show 65,000 to 85,000 clones, with around 76% seen just once and less than 20% held by the top ten. Sequencing input: peripheral blood. These TCRs come from a human donor in a cohort sampled during active COVID-19. CDR3s leave out the opening cysteine and the closing phenylalanine or tryptophan. The order of the fields is V gene, J gene, CDR3 protein.

>TRBV4-1|TRBJ2-5
ASSQVAGGETQY
>TRBV5-1|TRBJ2-2
ASSYGTSGSTGELF
>TRBV2|TRBJ2-3
ASTTTTSSTDTQY
>TRBV29-1|TRBJ1-1
SVEAQGAHTEAF
>TRBV18|TRBJ2-5
ASSPQAIGQETQY
>TRBV13|TRBJ1-1
ASSPRTGRTEAF
>TRBV12-3/TRBV12-4|TRBJ1-3
ASSVESGNTIY
>TRBV7-2|TRBJ1-1
ASSLLGTVVGTEAF
>TRBV5-1|TRBJ1-1
ASSVGQLARTEAF
>TRBV3-1/TRBV3-2|TRBJ1-1
ASSLGTGGAGNTEAF
>TRBV5-5|TRBJ1-4
ASSLHWGLTDLF
>TRBV5-1|TRBJ1-4
ASSLDPGGEKLF
>TRBV13|TRBJ2-5
ASSIRETQY
>TRBV2|TRBJ2-1
ASILAGGTYNEQF
>TRBV19|TRBJ1-3
ASSMGFDRVYSGNTIY
>TRBV6-6|TRBJ1-2
ASTLDRVNGYT
>TRBV20-1|TRBJ1-5
SASPGESNQPQH
>TRBV2|TRBJ1-1
ASSEKGDTEAF
>TRBV23-1|TRBJ2-2
ASSHLQGSTGELF
>TRBV5-1|TRBJ1-6
ASRDTSNNSPLH
>TRBV3-1/TRBV3-2|TRBJ2-1
ASSPRPGPYNEQF
>TRBV5-1|TRBJ2-1
ASSLGAGIYNEQF
>TRBV4-2|TRBJ2-7
ASSRASGGSAQY
>TRBV19|TRBJ2-5
ASSSRDLTETQY
>TRBV4-1|TRBJ1-2
ASSRVGQFSPGYT
>TRBV28|TRBJ1-5
ASSLSRRGNQPQH
>TRBV24-1|TRBJ2-1
ATSDLRGSSYNEQF
>TRBV5-1|TRBJ1-1
ASSLVGVNTEAF
>TRBV2|TRBJ2-7
ASSDRVSYEQY
>TRBV6-5|TRBJ1-3
ASEKRTGSGNTIY
>TRBV11-3|TRBJ2-1
ASSLGSSGRAYGDNEQF